Listed here are 32 T cell receptor beta chains from one sample, sequenced in a study of vaccination and CD4 T cells after COVID-19 (dated by TCRdb to 2021 to 2024). In the paper's terms, the treatment or condition label means: approximately 10-day PBMC culture with coronavirus spike peptide pools or control peptides (ViraFEST assay). The protocol used for the library was PCR. Sequencing relied on an Illumina iSeq 100. At the Johns Hopkins FTIC core, DNA from the cultured CD4+ T cells underwent TCR sequencing with the Oncomine TCR Beta short-read assay. TCRdb reworked the public reads: Q25 trimming with fastp, MiXCR clone assembly, productive beta chains retained. Here each entry gathers all rows of one CDR3 protein and keeps the most common genes and DNA. In this sample the table shows approximately 16,000 distinct CDR3 sequences, about 50% of which occur a single time. Jointly, the top ten make up 3.5% to 5% of the sample.

For these receptors, no antigen is known. The sequencing used CD4+ T cells from blood, cultured in vitro, collected before SARS-CoV-2 vaccination. The receptors here all came from a human donor who had recovered from COVID-19.

This chain joins TRBV20-1 and TRBJ2-1, with TRBD2 matching 15 bases. V shed 6 bases, J shed 8 bases, and the junction held 8 bases outside the gene matches. The V gene's germline CDR1 is DFQATT and CDR2 SNEGSKA (reference sequence). This CDR3 has 15 residues. CDR3 sequence: CSARTSGGDLHEQFF. CDR3 bases: TGCAGTGCAAGGACTAGCGGGGGGGACCTACATGAGCAGTTCTTC.

This chain joins TRBV7-9 and TRBJ2-2, with D perhaps matching TRBD1 (6 bases). The germline V gene has CDR1 SEHNR and CDR2 FQNEAQ (reference sequence). The CDR3 contains 16 residues. V lost 5 bases and J lost 2, with 15 bases in between. The CDR3 loop is CASSTVRGINTGELFF. The CDR3 nucleotides read TGTGCCAGCAGCACCGTGAGGGGGATCAACACCGGGGAGCTGTTTTTT.

This chain links TRBV7-6 with TRBJ2-5, with 14 bases matching TRBD2. Germline CDR1 and CDR2: SGHVS and FNYEAQ. V shed 10 bases and J 5 bases; nucleotides not matched to a gene: 9. The CDR3 contains 15 residues. For the CDR3, the DNA is TGTGCCATCGGAGGACTAGCGGGAGGTGGGGAGACCCAGTACTTC. Translated: CAIGGLAGGGETQYF.

The chain is built from TRBV6-2 or TRBV6-3 and TRBJ2-7; D is possibly TRBD1 or TRBD2 (5 bases each). V lost 5 bases and J lost 13, with 21 bases in between. In germline, CDR1 is MNHEY, CDR2 SVGEGT. The CDR3 has 13 residues. CDR3 bases: TGTGCCAGCAGTCCACCGGGACCGCGAAGGGGTTACTTC. Residues: CASSPPGPRRGYF.

By frequency in the sample, this clonotype is medium-sized (0.01 to 0.1%). This sequence joins TRBV7-2 and TRBJ1-2; the D is unclear. The length of the CDR3 is 13 residues. In germline, CDR1 is SGHTA, CDR2 FQGNSA. V lost 5 bases to trimming and J lost 4 bases, with 11 bases between them. CDR3 DNA: TGTGCCAGCAGCCAAAGTGGGATCTATGGCTACACCTTC. Amino acid sequence: CASSQSGIYGYTF.

This sequence joins TRBV7-2 and TRBJ2-3; TRBD1 might be the D (6 bases). The CDR3 consists of 13 residues. Germline CDR1 SGHTA, CDR2 FQGNSA. The ends were cut back, 4 bases at V and 9 bases at J, with 14 bases in the middle. DNA for the CDR3: TGTGCCAGCAGCTCCCGAACAGGGAACACGCAGTATTTT. Translated: CASSSRTGNTQYF.

V is TRBV7-2 and J is TRBJ2-2, with 11 bases aligning to TRBD2. Trimming took 4 bases from V and 8 from J; bases not matched to a gene: 6. Germline V gives CDR1 SGHTA, CDR2 FQGNSA. This CDR3 spans 15 amino acids. CDR3 DNA: TGTGCCAGCAGCTCACCGGGACTAGCGGTAGGGGAGCTGTTTTTT. This sequence encodes CASSSPGLAVGELFF.

This clonotype appeared a few times. The chain couples TRBV6-1 to TRBJ1-2; possibly TRBD1 for D (5 bases). Germline assignment: CDR1 MNHNS and CDR2 SASEGT. The CDR3 consists of 14 residues. V was cut by 4 bases and J by 8 bases, with 17 bases left in between. Here the CDR3 DNA reads TGTGCCAGCAGTGTTCCAGGGACTTTAGGCGGCTACACCTTC. Protein: CASSVPGTLGGYTF.

The CDR3 coding sequence is TGTGCCAGCAGTCCCACCCGGCAAGGGGTGGGTTTTCGAAGCAATCAGCCCCAGCATTTT. Its translation is CASSPTRQGVGFRSNQPQHF. The chain carries TRBV28 and TRBJ1-5, with D perhaps matching TRBD1 (5 bases). Looked up from germline, CDR1 is MDHEN and CDR2 is SYDVKM. This CDR3 has 20 amino acids. V gave up 5 bases and J gave up 1 base, with 27 bases separating them.

The chain has TRBV7-3 and TRBJ2-3, with D possibly TRBD2 on 6 matching bases. Germline CDR1 and CDR2: SGHTA and FQGTGA. The CDR3 sequence is 15 residues long. V was shortened by 5 bases and J by 2 bases, with 14 bases between the two germline ends. The CDR3 DNA is TGTGCCAGCAGCCCGACCGGACTAATCACAGATACGCAGTATTTT. It encodes CASSPTGLITDTQYF. Supplemented by reference TRBV7-3 and TRBJ2-3, the full variable domain reads GAGVSQTPSNKVTEKGKYVELRCDPISGHTALYWYRQSLGQGPEFLIYFQGTGAADDSGLPNDRFFAVRPEGSVSTLKIQRTERGDSAVYLCASSPTGLITDTQYFGPGTRLTVL.

The V gene is TRBV28, the J gene TRBJ1-1; D is unclear. The CDR3 is 13 residues long. Trimming took off 6 bases at V and 3 bases at J, with 11 bases between the two ends. Germline loops: CDR1 MDHEN, CDR2 SYDVKM. CDR3 in DNA: TGTGCCAGCAGATCCCATCCCGACACTGAAGCTTTCTTT. Protein sequence: CASRSHPDTEAFF.

The rearrangement links TRBV6-1 to TRBJ2-2, with 8 bases that match TRBD1. V was pared by 6 bases and J by 1 base, with 4 bases of the junction left unmatched. The CDR3 runs 15 residues. Germline loops: CDR1 MNHNS, CDR2 SASEGT. CDR3 nucleotides: TGTGCCAGCAGCAGACAGGGGTGGAACACCGGGGAGCTGTTTTTT. Its protein is CASSRQGWNTGELFF.

This chain connects TRBV12-3 or TRBV12-4 to TRBJ2-7, with 7 positions matching TRBD1. Germline trimming cut 6 bases from V and 0 bases from J; bases unmatched to any gene: 8. CDR3 length: 15 residues. The CDR3 spells CASRLGQSRSYEQYF. As DNA, the CDR3 is TGTGCCAGCAGGTTGGGACAGTCCCGCTCCTACGAGCAGTACTTC.

The rearrangement links TRBV19 to TRBJ2-3, with TRBD1 as a possible D gene (6 bases). With 7 bases removed from V and 0 bases from J, the gap between germline ends came to 14 bases. From germline, CDR1 is LNHDA and CDR2 SQIVND (reference sequence). The CDR3 runs to 15 residues. CDR3 DNA sequence: TGTGCCAGTACCAGGACAGTCTCTAGCACAGATACGCAGTATTTT. Translation gives CASTRTVSSTDTQYF.

This clonotype was seen more than once but under ten times. The CDR3 region is CAISEKFANIQYF. CDR3 sequence (DNA): TGTGCCATCAGTGAAAAGTTCGCGAACATTCAGTACTTC. The V and J genes are TRBV10-3 and TRBJ2-4; no definite D call. Trimming removed 3 bases at V and 7 bases at J, with 10 bases between. Germline V CDR1 and CDR2: ENHRY, SYGVKD. This CDR3 is 13 amino acids long.

The chain couples TRBV6-1 to TRBJ1-1; D not certain. Trimming removed 6 bases at V and 1 base at J, with 12 bases between. Germline V CDR1 and CDR2: MNHNS, SASEGT. The CDR3 loop spans 14 amino acids. This chain's CDR3 is CASRPPGRNTEAFF. In nucleotides, the CDR3 is TGTGCCAGCAGACCCCCGGGCAGGAACACTGAAGCTTTCTTT.

V is TRBV20-1 and J is TRBJ1-5; tentative D call: TRBD1 (6 bases). The germline CDR1 and CDR2 sequences are DFQATT and SNEGSKA (reference sequence). The CDR3 is 12 amino acids. Trimming pared 2 bases from V and 9 bases from J, leaving 11 bases between. CDR3 nucleotide sequence: TGCAGTGCTAGACAGGGAGGGGGGCCCCAGCATTTT. Translating it yields CSARQGGGPQHF.

Here the CDR3 reads CASSEYGTAYGYTF. In nucleotides, the CDR3 is TGTGCCAGCAGTGAATATGGGACAGCCTATGGCTACACCTTC. The gene calls are TRBV12-3 or TRBV12-4 and TRBJ1-2; 7 positions agree with TRBD1. The CDR3 extends over 14 amino acids. J gave up 4 bases and V 5 bases, and 7 bases lay outside the gene matches.

This clonotype was picked up a small number of times. This chain links TRBV24-1 with TRBJ2-3; 10 bases line up with TRBD2. Germline V CDR1 and CDR2: KGHDR, SFDVKD. V was clipped by 3 bases and J by 6 bases; unmatched bases: 2. This CDR3 has 14 residues. CDR3: CATSDPSGSDTQYF. The CDR3 DNA reads as TGTGCCACCAGTGATCCTAGCGGGAGCGATACGCAGTATTTT.

The V call is TRBV12-3 or TRBV12-4, the J call TRBJ1-6; 8 positions match TRBD1. There are 14 residues in the CDR3. The ends lost 6 bases at V and 7 bases at J; junction bases unmatched: 5. The CDR3 reads CASRGGTGNSPLHF. The CDR3 DNA sequence: TGTGCCAGCAGGGGGGGGACAGGCAATTCACCCCTCCACTTT.

The chain joins TRBV12-3 or TRBV12-4 to TRBJ2-7, with D perhaps TRBD1 or TRBD2 (5 bases each). The CDR3 runs 12 residues. Deletions cut 4 bases from V and 10 bases from J, with 14 bases between. CDR3 protein: CASSSGRQVQYF. In DNA form, the CDR3 reads TGTGCCAGCAGTTCGGGACGGCAGGTTCAGTACTTC.

This clonotype was detected only a few times. CDR3 protein: CASSFGLAGGDEQFF. Written as DNA, the CDR3 is TGTGCCAGCAGTTTCGGCCTAGCGGGAGGGGATGAGCAGTTCTTC. The chain joins TRBV27 to TRBJ2-1, with 12 bases aligning to TRBD2. Germline V gene data show CDR1 as MNHEY and CDR2 as SMNVEV (reference sequence). This CDR3 is 15 amino acids long. The V and J ends lost 3 bases and 8 bases, in that order; junction bases with no gene match: 5.

The chain recombines TRBV20-1 with TRBJ1-5, with unresolved D. V lost 3 bases and J 6 bases, leaving 12 bases between the germline ends. The CDR3 runs 13 residues. The germline V gene encodes CDR1 DFQATT and CDR2 SNEGSKA (reference sequence). The CDR3 is CSASYGVGQPQHF. CDR3 nucleotide sequence: TGCAGTGCTAGTTATGGGGTAGGTCAGCCCCAGCATTTT.

This rearrangement joins TRBV19 to TRBJ1-5, with D unresolved. Germline values: CDR1 LNHDA, CDR2 SQIVND (reference sequence). Trimming pared 5 bases from V and 1 base from J, leaving 15 bases between. The CDR3 is 16 amino acids. CDR3 nucleotides: TGTGCCAGTAGTTTCCTTCCGGGTAGGAGCAATCAGCCCCAGCATTTT. The encoded protein is CASSFLPGRSNQPQHF.

J is TRBJ2-3 and V is TRBV4-3; D is unclear. This CDR3 comprises 14 residues. V was clipped by 0 bases and J by 5 bases, with 9 bases between them. Per germline, CDR1 LGHNA and CDR2 YSLEER. The CDR3 region is CASSQDNRVDTQYF. CDR3 nucleotide sequence: TGCGCCAGCAGCCAAGATAATCGTGTAGATACGCAGTATTTT.

Note on this clonotype: Relative to the germline gene, one junction end is altered; a read error may explain this. The chain recombines TRBV20-1 with TRBJ2-5; 8 bases map to TRBD2. Germline CDR1 DFQATT, CDR2 SNEGSKA (reference sequence). This CDR3 contains 15 residues. The CDR3 bases are TGCAGTGCTAGGGCTCATGGCGGGGGGCAAGAGGCCCAGTACTTC. It is translated as CSARAHGGGQEAQYF.

The genes are TRBV29-1 and TRBJ1-2, with D possibly being TRBD1 (5 bases). V gave up 6 bases and J gave up 2 bases, with 16 bases separating them. The germline V gene has CDR1 SQVTM and CDR2 ANQGSEA. The length of the CDR3 is 14 residues. CDR3 loop: CSVPTGGRNYGYTF. The CDR3 nucleotides are TGCAGCGTCCCCACGGGGGGTAGGAACTATGGCTACACCTTC.

This clonotype turned up a few times. This chain joins TRBV6-2 or TRBV6-3 and TRBJ1-5, with D uncertain. The CDR3 spans 13 residues. Trimming left V 6 bases short and J 2 bases short, with 8 bases between. Germline V gene lookup returns CDR1 MNHEY and CDR2 SVGEGT. For the CDR3, the DNA is TGTGCCAGCAGCCGCGCCGGCAATCAGCCCCAGCATTTT. Translated: CASSRAGNQPQHF.

The CDR3 coding sequence is TGCAGTGCTAGTCACCCCTTTAGCGGGGGGGCGGTGTCCGGGGAGCTGTTTTTT. Translating gives CSASHPFSGGAVSGELFF. The chain carries TRBV20-1 and TRBJ2-2; 11 bases are shared with TRBD2. Trimming removed 3 bases from V and 6 bases from J; junction bases left unmatched: 15. Germline lookup yields CDR1 DFQATT and CDR2 SNEGSKA (reference sequence). The CDR3 has 18 residues.

The V call is TRBV20-1, the J call TRBJ1-2, with D possibly being TRBD1 (6 bases). The V end was cut by 3 bases, the J end by 2 bases, with 10 bases between. In germline, CDR1 is DFQATT, CDR2 SNEGSKA (reference sequence). This CDR3 has 13 residues. The CDR3 DNA reads TGCAGTGCTAGCCAAACAGGGAACTATGGCTACACCTTC. Its translation is CSASQTGNYGYTF.

The chain combines TRBV19 with TRBJ2-2; 7 positions agree with TRBD1. Germline CDR1 and CDR2: LNHDA and SQIVND (reference sequence). Trimming removed 6 bases from V and 0 bases from J; junction bases left unmatched: 4. The CDR3 consists of 15 residues. The CDR3 nucleotides read TGTGCCAGTAGAACAGGGGTCCCGAACACCGGGGAGCTGTTTTTT. Protein product: CASRTGVPNTGELFF.

This rearrangement joins TRBV20-1 to TRBJ2-2; 8 positions agree with TRBD1. The CDR3 is 13 amino acids. The V gene's germline CDR1 is DFQATT and CDR2 SNEGSKA (reference sequence). V was clipped by 4 bases and J by 5 bases; unmatched bases: 3. For the CDR3, the DNA is TGCAGTGCTACGGACAGGGCAACCGGGGAGCTGTTTTTT. Translation: CSATDRATGELFF.